This T cell receptor beta chain was identified in a study of cytomegalovirus exposure and HLA in healthy donors. Concerning this clone: Its specificity is not known.

This CDR3 is 19 amino acids long. V was shortened by 0 bases and J by 3 bases, with 21 bases between the two germline ends. The V gene's germline CDR1 is LNHDA and CDR2 SQIVND (reference sequence). The PCR used 60 Vbeta and 13 Jbeta primers. This table comes from immunoSEQ multiplex PCR, and its TCRdb copy is limited to in-frame clones, with some not included. This sample carries approximately 190,000 clones, more than 75% of them seen once, and the ten largest clones take approximately 0.8%. Findings and limits, study-wide: V segments that were indistinguishable, TRBV6-2 and TRBV6-3 among them, were omitted from analysis.

This rearrangement joins TRBV19 to TRBJ1-5, with a weak D call TRBD1 (5 bases). The sequence derives from a woman between 18 and 29 years old in good health and CMV-seronegative. Sequencing was performed on PBMCs. CDR3 region: CASSIDGPSREGLNQPQHF. The DNA for the CDR3 is TGTGCCAGTAGTATAGATGGCCCGTCCAGGGAAGGCCTCAATCAGCCCCAGCATTTT.